This T cell receptor beta chain was found in a study of graft-versus-host responses after intestinal transplantation. Per germline, CDR1 GTSNPN and CDR2 SVGIG (reference sequence). This CDR3 is 15 amino acids long. Trimming took off 6 bases at V and 4 bases at J, with 18 bases between the two ends. Assay used: immunoSEQ multiplex PCR; TCRdb lists only in-frame clones, some missing. The data hold more than 85,000 clones, with more than 85% observed a single time. Details on this clone: Its antigen is not identified.

The rearrangement links TRBV30 to TRBJ2-2; possible D gene TRBD1, 5 bases. The material was unstimulated CD8+ T cells sorted from spleen or lymph node cells, obtained before intestinal transplant. The receptor was isolated from a human donor who received an intestinal transplant. CDR3 region: CACISFDSSTGELFF. The CDR3 nucleotides read TGTGCCTGTATATCATTCGACAGCAGCACCGGGGAGCTGTTTTTT.